This TCR beta chain was identified in a study of blood T cells in healthy people across ages. Turning to the study itself: Template switching caught about one barcoded beta molecule for each two T cells. Points from the study as a whole: Older individuals had lower TCR beta diversity per million T cells (the decline was roughly linear).

A second 7 to 11 cycle PCR used barcoded and J-beta primers. TCRdb fed the 5' RACE reads into MiXCR, producing one record per CDR3 protein. The sample shows about 730,000 distinct CDR3 sequences, roughly two fifths of them seen only once. This clonotype was recorded a few times. Its specificity is not known. The CDR3 totals 15 residues. The V and J ends lost 4 bases and 3 bases, in that order; junction bases with no gene match: 4. In germline, CDR1 is SQVTM, CDR2 ANQGSEA. The people who gave samples were healthy Caucasians from Russia, aged roughly 6 to 90. The origin of this receptor is a woman in her sixties in good health. Sequencing was done on a sample of blood. The chain has TRBV29-1 and TRBJ1-4, with 11 bases lining up with TRBD1. The CDR3 DNA is TGCAGCGTTGCTGGACAGGGGGCCTCTAATGAAAAACTGTTTTTT. Amino acid sequence: CSVAGQGASNEKLFF.